The 6 T cell receptor beta chains reported below all come from one sample, sequenced in a study of regulatory T cells in long-lasting Graves disease (dated by TCRdb to the early 2020s). The time point label for this specimen denotes: persistent/refractory GD, antithyroid drugs over 5 years with positive TRAb. For both TCR sequencing and RNA sequencing, RNA was extracted from PBMCs using TRIzol. Receptor libraries were prepared by multiplex PCR. The instrument was an Illumina HiSeq 4000. iRepertoire HTBI primers and Arm-PCR amplification of CDR3 regions were used to construct TCR beta libraries. TCRdb trimmed public reads at Q25 via fastp, called clones via MiXCR and kept in-frame beta chains. Merged by CDR3 protein, the rows form single entries marked with the most common genes and DNA. The table for this sample lists 420,000 or so distinct CDR3 sequences; 23% of them were counted only once. 26% of the sample is held by the ten biggest clonotypes.

Sequences were derived from peripheral blood mononuclear cells (PBMCs), sampled when the disease was refractory, from a patient treated with antithyroid drugs. The source of these receptors is a female donor with Graves disease.

The chain carries TRBV20-1 and TRBJ2-7; D uncertain. The CDR3 length is 10 residues. CDR1 is DFQATT, CDR2 SNEGSKA, per germline (reference sequence). The CDR3 DNA reads as TGCAGCGCAGCCCACACCGAGCAGTACTTC. It yields the protein CSAAHTEQYF.

This CDR3 reads CASSGRDGSEKLFF. The CDR3 DNA follows: TGTGCCAGCAGTGGCCGGGACGGAAGTGAAAAACTGTTTTTT. The rearrangement links TRBV25-1 to TRBJ1-4; a weak D match, TRBD1 (5 bases). The CDR3 is made up of 14 amino acids. Trimming took off 4 bases at V and 7 bases at J, with 13 bases between the two ends. Germline-derived CDR1 and CDR2 are MGHDK and SYGVNS.

The chain joins TRBV20-1 to TRBJ2-2; D is ambiguous. Trimming took off 6 bases at V and 4 bases at J, with 6 bases between the two ends. Germline V gene lookup returns CDR1 DFQATT and CDR2 SNEGSKA (reference sequence). The CDR3 spans 11 residues. This CDR3 reads CSARSTGELFF. The CDR3 coding sequence is TGCAGTGCCCGGTCCACCGGGGAGCTGTTTTTT.

The V and J genes are TRBV2 and TRBJ2-1; tentatively, D is TRBD2 (5 bases). V was clipped by 4 bases and J by 6 bases, with 13 bases between them. CDR3 length: 14 amino acids. Per germline, CDR1 SNHLY and CDR2 FYNNEI. Here the CDR3 reads CASSVMGVGNEQFF. DNA for the CDR3: TGTGCCAGCAGTGTCATGGGAGTGGGCAATGAGCAGTTCTTC.

This clonotype was detected a few times. V and J are TRBV30 and TRBJ1-6; TRBD1 agrees at 7 bases. This CDR3 region has 14 residues. Per germline, CDR1 GTSNPN and CDR2 SVGIG (reference sequence). Unmatched junction bases numbered 10, after V lost 8 bases and J lost 6 bases. Here the CDR3 reads CAGARGGFNSPLHF. CDR3 DNA sequence: TGTGCCGGGGCCAGGGGGGGCTTTAATTCACCCCTCCACTTT.

The chain is built from TRBV5-1 and TRBJ2-7, with a tentative D call TRBD2 (6 bases). The germline V gene encodes CDR1 SGHRS and CDR2 YFSETQ. The CDR3 extends over 14 amino acids. Trimming shortened V by 7 bases and J by 4 bases, and 18 bases separated the two germline ends. The CDR3 DNA follows: TGCGCCAGCGCGGACGGAGGGAGTAGATACGAGCAGTACTTC. This codes for CASADGGSRYEQYF.